Described below is a single T cell receptor beta chain sequence and its context. TCRdb's copy holds only in-frame clones and misses some; the assay was immunoSEQ multiplex PCR. The data show about 62,000 clones, roughly 87% seen once. These data come from a study of T cell changes during pregnancy in multiple sclerosis. Germline CDR1 and CDR2: SGHTA and FQGNSA. This CDR3 is built from 13 residues. Trimming removed 7 bases from V and 2 bases from J, with 11 bases in between. The sequence came from a female donor with multiple sclerosis, enrolled in a pregnancy study. The chain carries TRBV7-2 and TRBJ1-1; D gene uncertain. The material was peripheral blood, obtained in the first trimester of pregnancy. The CDR3 region is CASTNSYNTEAFF. CDR3 DNA: TGTGCCAGCACTAATTCATACAACACTGAAGCTTTCTTT.